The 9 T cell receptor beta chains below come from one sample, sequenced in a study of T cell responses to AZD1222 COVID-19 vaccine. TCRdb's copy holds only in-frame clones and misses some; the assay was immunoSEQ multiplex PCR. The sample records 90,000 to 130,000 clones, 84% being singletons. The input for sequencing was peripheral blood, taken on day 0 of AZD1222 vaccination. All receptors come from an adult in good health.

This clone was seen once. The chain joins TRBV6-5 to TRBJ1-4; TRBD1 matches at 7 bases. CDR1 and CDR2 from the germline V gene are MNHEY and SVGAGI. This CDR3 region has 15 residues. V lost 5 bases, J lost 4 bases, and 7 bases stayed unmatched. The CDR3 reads CASSPGGRGNEKLFF. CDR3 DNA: TGTGCCAGCAGTCCAGGGGGTCGTGGTAATGAAAAACTGTTTTTT.

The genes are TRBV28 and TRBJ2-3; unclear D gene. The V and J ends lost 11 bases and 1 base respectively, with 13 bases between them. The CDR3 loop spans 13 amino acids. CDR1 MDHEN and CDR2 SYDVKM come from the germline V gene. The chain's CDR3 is CAGSRRGTDTQYF. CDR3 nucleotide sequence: TGTGCCGGGTCTCGACGAGGCACAGATACGCAGTATTTT.

CDR3 sequence (DNA): TGTGCCAGCAGTTACAGCTTAAGAAGCTACGAGCAGTACTTC. Translating it yields CASSYSLRSYEQYF. J is TRBJ2-7 and V is TRBV27; D not resolved. Germline loops: CDR1 MNHEY, CDR2 SMNVEV (reference sequence). This CDR3 region has 14 residues. Trimming removed 4 bases from V and 3 bases from J, with 13 bases in between.

The CDR3 nucleotides are TGTGCCAGTAGTAAGTCGACAGTCTCTGGGGCCAACGTCCTGACTTTC. Amino acid sequence: CASSKSTVSGANVLTF. The rearrangement uses TRBV19 and TRBJ2-6; perhaps TRBD1 as D (5 bases). CDR3 length: 16 amino acids. Germline CDR1 LNHDA, CDR2 SQIVND (reference sequence). The germline V and J ends were trimmed by 4 bases and 0 bases, with 10 bases remaining between them.

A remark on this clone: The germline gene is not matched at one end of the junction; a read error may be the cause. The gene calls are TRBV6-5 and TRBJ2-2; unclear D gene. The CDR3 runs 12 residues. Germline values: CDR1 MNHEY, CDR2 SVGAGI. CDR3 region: CASRPSTRELFF. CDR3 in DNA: TGTGCCAGCAGACCCTCCACCCGGGAGCTGTTTTTT.

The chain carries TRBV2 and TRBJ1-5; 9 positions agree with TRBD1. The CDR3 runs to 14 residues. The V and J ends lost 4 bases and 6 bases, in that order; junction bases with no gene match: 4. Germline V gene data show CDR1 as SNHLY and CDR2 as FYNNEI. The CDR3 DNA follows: TGTGCCAGCAGTGGACAGGGGGAGCTTCAGCCCCAGCATTTT. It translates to CASSGQGELQPQHF.

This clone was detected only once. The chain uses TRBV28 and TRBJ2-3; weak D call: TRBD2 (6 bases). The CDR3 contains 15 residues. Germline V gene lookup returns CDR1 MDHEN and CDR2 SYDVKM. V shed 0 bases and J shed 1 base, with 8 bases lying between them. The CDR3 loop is CASSLWGTGTDTQYF. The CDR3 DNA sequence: TGTGCCAGCAGTTTATGGGGGACTGGCACAGATACGCAGTATTTT. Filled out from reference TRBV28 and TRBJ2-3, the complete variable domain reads DVKVTQSSRYLVKRTGEKVFLECVQDMDHENMFWYRQDPGLGLRLIYFSYDVKMKEKGDIPEGYSVSREKKERFSLILESASTNQTSMYLCASSLWGTGTDTQYFGPGTRLTVL.

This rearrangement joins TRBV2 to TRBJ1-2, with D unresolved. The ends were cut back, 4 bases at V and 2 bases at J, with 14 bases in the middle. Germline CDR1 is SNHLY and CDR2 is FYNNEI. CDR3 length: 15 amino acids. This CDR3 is CASSVSGEGNYGYTF. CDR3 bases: TGTGCCAGCAGTGTTAGTGGTGAGGGCAACTATGGCTACACCTTC.

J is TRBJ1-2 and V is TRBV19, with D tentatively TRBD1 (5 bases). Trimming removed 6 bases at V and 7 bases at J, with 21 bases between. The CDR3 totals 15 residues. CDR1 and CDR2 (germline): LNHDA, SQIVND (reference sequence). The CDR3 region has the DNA TGTGCCAGTAGCCCCCCCGGGCAGGGTAGGGCTGGCTACACCTTC. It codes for CASSPPGQGRAGYTF. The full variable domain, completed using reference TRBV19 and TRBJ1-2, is DGGITQSPKYLFRKEGQNVTLSCEQNLNHDAMYWYRQDPGQGLRLIYYSQIVNDFQKGDIAEGYSVSREKKESFPLTVTSAQKNPTAFYLCASSPPGQGRAGYTFGSGTRLTVV.